The 23 T cell receptor beta chains below were found in one sample sequenced in a study of identical twins. In TCRdb, the 5' RACE reads were re-called with MiXCR into one record per CDR3 protein. In the table there are 500,000 to 650,000 distinct CDR3 sequences, roughly 7.1% of which are singletons. The sample was also reused in another study, on yellow fever vaccine responses in identical twins.

Sequenced: PBMCs. All receptors derive from a young woman in good health.

This clonotype has a count of ten or more. The chain couples TRBV24-1 to TRBJ2-2, with TRBD1 as a possible D gene (6 bases). Per the germline V gene, CDR1 is KGHDR and CDR2 is SFDVKD. Trimming stripped 5 bases from V and 3 bases from J, with 9 bases between. The CDR3 is 14 residues long. The CDR3 DNA is TGTGCCACCAGTGGGGCAGGGGACACCGGGGAGCTGTTTTTT. It yields the protein CATSGAGDTGELFF.

This clonotype has only a few counts. The chain joins TRBV5-1 to TRBJ1-1, with TRBD1 matching over 10 bases. The CDR3 runs 15 residues. V gave up 4 bases and J gave up 3 bases; unmatched junction bases: 6. Germline values: CDR1 SGHRS, CDR2 YFSETQ. DNA for the CDR3: TGCGCCAGCAGCATCGGACAGGGGGTGGACACTGAAGCTTTCTTT. It codes for CASSIGQGVDTEAFF.

The chain couples TRBV15 to TRBJ2-1, with D tentatively TRBD1 or TRBD2 (5 bases each). V lost 7 bases to trimming and J lost 4 bases, with 17 bases between them. This CDR3 comprises 15 residues. The germline V gene has CDR1 LNHNV and CDR2 YYDKDF (reference sequence). This chain's CDR3 is CATTEWTGPYNEQFF. DNA for the CDR3: TGTGCCACCACCGAGTGGACGGGACCATACAATGAGCAGTTCTTC.

This sequence joins TRBV20-1 and TRBJ2-1; 11 positions match TRBD2. The trim removed 6 bases at V and 7 bases at J, leaving 11 bases unmatched. The germline CDR1 and CDR2 sequences are DFQATT and SNEGSKA (reference sequence). The CDR3 spans 15 residues. CDR3 in amino acids: CSATSGTSGLNEQFF. As DNA, the CDR3 is TGCAGTGCAACCTCCGGGACTAGCGGTTTAAATGAGCAGTTCTTC.

The table lists this clonotype with a few counts. The chain is built from TRBV19 and TRBJ2-7, with a possible D match to TRBD1 (6 bases). Germline CDR1 and CDR2: LNHDA and SQIVND (reference sequence). This CDR3 has 15 amino acids. Trimming removed 1 base at V and 3 bases at J, with 13 bases between. The CDR3 loop is CASSIAPGTSYEQYF. CDR3 nucleotide sequence: TGTGCCAGTAGTATAGCCCCCGGGACAAGCTACGAGCAGTACTTC.

At least ten counts were recorded for this clonotype. This rearrangement joins TRBV25-1 to TRBJ2-1; D gene ambiguous. From germline, CDR1 is MGHDK and CDR2 SYGVNS. Trimming removed 5 bases from V and 9 bases from J, with 11 bases in between. The CDR3 is 12 residues long. In nucleotides, the CDR3 is TGTGCCAGCAGTAAAGGACGGACTGAGCAGTTCTTC. This sequence encodes CASSKGRTEQFF.

This clonotype was detected many times. This rearrangement joins TRBV12-3 or TRBV12-4 to TRBJ2-3; 9 positions agree with TRBD2. J gave up 4 bases and V 1 base, and 3 bases lay outside the gene matches. The CDR3 has 15 residues. Written as DNA, the CDR3 is TGTGCCAGCAGTTTAGGGGCGGGAGGGGCAGATACGCAGTATTTT. This codes for CASSLGAGGADTQYF.

The chain has TRBV5-1 and TRBJ1-6, with 7 bases identical to TRBD1. The germline V gene has CDR1 SGHRS and CDR2 YFSETQ. V gave up 1 base and J gave up 4 bases; unmatched junction bases: 5. This CDR3 comprises 16 residues. CDR3 DNA sequence: TGCGCCAGCAGCTTGACGACAGGGATTTATAATTCACCCCTCCACTTT. This sequence encodes CASSLTTGIYNSPLHF. The complete variable domain, with remaining parts taken from reference TRBV5-1 and TRBJ1-6, reads KAGVTQTPRYLIKTRGQQVTLSCSPISGHRSVSWYQQTPGQGLQFLFEYFSETQRNKGNFPGRFSGRQFSNSRSEMNVSTLELGDSALYLCASSLTTGIYNSPLHFGNGTRLTVT.

In this sample, this clonotype turned up many times. The chain is built from TRBV12-3 or TRBV12-4 and TRBJ1-5; maybe TRBD1 (6 bases). The CDR3 runs 15 residues. V was pared by 5 bases and J by 3 bases, with 14 bases between. CDR3 sequence: CASSPPGANNQPQHF. CDR3 nucleotides: TGTGCCAGCAGTCCTCCGGGGGCAAACAATCAGCCCCAGCATTTT.

This clonotype was recorded a few times. The rearrangement links TRBV11-2 to TRBJ1-2, with 7 bases lining up with TRBD1. After removal of 6 bases from V and 3 bases from J, the junction contained 13 bases not matched to a gene. CDR1 and CDR2 from the germline V gene are SGHAT and FQNNGV. The CDR3 is made up of 16 amino acids. CDR3 bases: TGTGCCAGCAGACGTAACCCGACAGGGATTGACTATGGCTACACCTTC. Amino acid sequence: CASRRNPTGIDYGYTF.

This chain joins TRBV20-1 and TRBJ1-1; D is unresolved. The ends were cut back, 0 bases at V and 5 bases at J, with 19 bases in the middle. CDR1 is DFQATT, CDR2 SNEGSKA, per germline (reference sequence). The CDR3 length is 16 residues. CDR3 nucleotide sequence: TGCAGTGCTAGAGATGGTAAAAGGCCTCGAGGGACTGAAGCTTTCTTT. As protein: CSARDGKRPRGTEAFF.

This clonotype came up a few times. The chain uses TRBV7-8 and TRBJ2-5, with D uncertain. The CDR3 sequence is 15 residues long. The V gene lost 7 bases and the J gene lost 2 bases, with 17 bases spanning the gap. CDR1 and CDR2 (germline): SGHVS, FQNEAQ. The DNA of the CDR3 is TGTGCCAGCATGACGGGCAGGAGTAAACAAGAGACCCAGTACTTC. Encoded protein: CASMTGRSKQETQYF.

This clonotype has at least ten counts. The gene calls are TRBV19 and TRBJ2-7; D gene ambiguous. Trimming removed 9 bases from V and 2 bases from J, with 14 bases in between. The germline V gene encodes CDR1 LNHDA and CDR2 SQIVND (reference sequence). The CDR3 has 13 residues. CDR3 sequence: CASSIGRAYEQYF. For the CDR3, the DNA is TGTGCCAGCAGCATAGGAAGAGCCTACGAGCAGTACTTC.

This clonotype has a count of ten or more. The chain is built from TRBV11-2 and TRBJ2-1, with D hard to call. The CDR3 runs 14 residues. Germline lookup yields CDR1 SGHAT and CDR2 FQNNGV. The V and J ends lost 1 base and 1 base respectively, with 5 bases between them. The DNA of the CDR3 is TGTGCCAGCAGCTTAGCGCCTTCCTACAATGAGCAGTTCTTC. It translates to CASSLAPSYNEQFF.

Many counts were recorded for this clonotype. The gene calls are TRBV6-2 or TRBV6-3 and TRBJ2-2; 10 bases are a match to TRBD2. The V gene end was trimmed by 2 bases and the J gene end by 0 bases; junction bases not matched to a gene: 3. The CDR3 length is 17 residues. Germline V lookup: CDR1 MNHEY, CDR2 SVGEGT. The CDR3 reads CASSYISGRTNTGELFF. The CDR3 bases are TGTGCCAGCAGTTACATTAGCGGGAGGACGAACACCGGGGAGCTGTTTTTT.

The chain uses TRBV3-1 and TRBJ2-1, with TRBD2 identical over 9 bases. Germline CDR1 LGHDT, CDR2 YNNKEL (reference sequence). V lost 8 bases and J lost 7; bases outside the gene matches: 12. The CDR3 extends over 15 amino acids. In DNA form, the CDR3 reads TGTGCCAGCTGCCCAAGGGTTAGCGGGAGAAATGAGCAGTTCTTC. Translation: CASCPRVSGRNEQFF.

The genes are TRBV15 and TRBJ1-4; D is possibly TRBD1 (6 bases). Trimming pared 3 bases from V and 0 bases from J, leaving 20 bases between. The CDR3 totals 19 residues. The germline gives CDR1 LNHNV, CDR2 YYDKDF (reference sequence). The CDR3 protein is CATSRGSGTREATNEKLFF. CDR3 DNA sequence: TGTGCCACCAGCAGGGGTTCCGGGACACGAGAAGCAACTAATGAAAAACTGTTTTTT. The variable domain in full, completed from reference TRBV15 and TRBJ1-4, reads DAMVIQNPRYQVTQFGKPVTLSCSQTLNHNVMYWYQQKSSQAPKLLFHYYDKDFNNEADTPDNFQSRRPNTSFCFLDIRSPGLGDTAMYLCATSRGSGTREATNEKLFFGSGTQLSVL.

The sample holds a few counts of this clonotype. The chain couples TRBV20-1 to TRBJ2-7; tentatively, D is TRBD2 (5 bases). This CDR3 is built from 14 residues. CDR1 DFQATT and CDR2 SNEGSKA come from the germline V gene (reference sequence). The V and J ends lost 3 bases and 1 base respectively, with 13 bases between them. The CDR3 region has the DNA TGCAGTGCTAGCTCGCTAGCTAAATCCTACGAGCAGTACGTC. This gives the protein CSASSLAKSYEQYV.

In its sample, this clonotype was seen a few times. The rearrangement links TRBV5-6 to TRBJ2-5, with 8 bases lining up with TRBD1. This CDR3 spans 16 amino acids. Per germline, CDR1 SGHDT and CDR2 YYEEEE. The V segment lost 0 bases and the J segment 7 bases; nucleotides outside the gene matches: 11. The CDR3 nucleotides read TGTGCCAGCAGCTTGGCAGAGGACAGGGCACTTTGGACCCAGTACTTC. The encoded protein is CASSLAEDRALWTQYF.

J is TRBJ1-6 and V is TRBV7-2; a possible D gene is TRBD1 (5 bases). With 5 bases removed from V and 7 bases from J, the gap between germline ends came to 15 bases. Germline V gene data show CDR1 as SGHTA and CDR2 as FQGNSA. The CDR3 consists of 15 residues. The CDR3 sequence is CASSKEGTVNSPLHF. For the CDR3, the DNA is TGTGCCAGCAGCAAAGAGGGGACGGTGAATTCACCCCTCCACTTT.

V usage is TRBV12-3 or TRBV12-4 and J usage is TRBJ1-5, with a possible D match to TRBD1 (5 bases). The ends were cut back, 1 base at V and 6 bases at J, with 13 bases in the middle. The CDR3 consists of 15 residues. The CDR3 bases are TGTGCCAGCAGTTTAGGGCAGGGAAAGGGTCAGCCCCAGCATTTT. Encoded protein: CASSLGQGKGQPQHF.

The chain joins TRBV7-2 to TRBJ2-3; 7 bases map to TRBD1. Germline V gene sequence: CDR1 SGHTA, CDR2 FQGNSA. The CDR3 length is 12 residues. Trimming took 5 bases from V and 9 from J; bases not matched to a gene: 5. This CDR3 is CASSRDRQTQYF. The CDR3 nucleotides are TGTGCCAGCAGCCGGGACAGACAAACGCAGTATTTT.

This clonotype was seen a few times. The genes are TRBV3-1 and TRBJ2-7; TRBD2 is a possible D gene (6 bases). Per germline, CDR1 LGHDT and CDR2 YNNKEL (reference sequence). The V end was cut by 0 bases, the J end by 6 bases, with 9 bases between. The CDR3 length is 13 residues. For the CDR3, the DNA is TGTGCCAGCAGCCAAGAAGTGGGGGGCGAGCAGTACTTC. This codes for CASSQEVGGEQYF.